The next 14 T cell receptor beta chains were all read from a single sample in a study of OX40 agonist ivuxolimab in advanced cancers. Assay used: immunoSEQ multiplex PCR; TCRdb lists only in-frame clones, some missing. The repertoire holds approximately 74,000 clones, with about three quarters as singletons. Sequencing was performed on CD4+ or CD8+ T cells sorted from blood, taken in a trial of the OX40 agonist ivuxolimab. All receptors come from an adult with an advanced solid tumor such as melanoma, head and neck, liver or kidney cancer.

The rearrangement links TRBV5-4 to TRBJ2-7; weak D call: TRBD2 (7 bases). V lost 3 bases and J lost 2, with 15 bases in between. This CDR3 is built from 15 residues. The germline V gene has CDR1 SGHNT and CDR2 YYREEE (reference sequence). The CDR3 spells CASSSGGTGPYEQYF. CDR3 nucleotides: TGTGCCAGCAGCTCGGGGGGCACAGGGCCCTACGAGCAGTACTTC.

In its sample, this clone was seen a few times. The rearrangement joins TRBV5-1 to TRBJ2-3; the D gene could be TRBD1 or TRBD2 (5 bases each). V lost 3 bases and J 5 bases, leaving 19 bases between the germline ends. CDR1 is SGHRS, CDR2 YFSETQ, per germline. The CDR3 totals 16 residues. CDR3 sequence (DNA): TGCGCCAGCAGCTCAATACCGGGACCGGGGCTAGATACGCAGTATTTT. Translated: CASSSIPGPGLDTQYF.

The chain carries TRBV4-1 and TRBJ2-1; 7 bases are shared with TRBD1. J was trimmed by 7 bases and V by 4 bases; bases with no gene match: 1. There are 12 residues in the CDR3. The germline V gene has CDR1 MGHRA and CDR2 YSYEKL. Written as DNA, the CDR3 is TGCGCCAGCAGCCTCAGGGGGAATGAGCAGTTCTTC. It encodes CASSLRGNEQFF.

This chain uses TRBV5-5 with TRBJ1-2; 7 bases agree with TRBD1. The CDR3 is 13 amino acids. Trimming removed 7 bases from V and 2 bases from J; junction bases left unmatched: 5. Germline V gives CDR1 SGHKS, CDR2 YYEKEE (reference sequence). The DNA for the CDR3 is TGTGCCAGCGCCCAACAGGGGAACTATGGCTACACCTTC. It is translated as CASAQQGNYGYTF.

The CDR3 region is CASSPGTEIYEQYF. The CDR3 nucleotides are TGTGCCAGCAGCCCCGGGACAGAGATATACGAGCAGTACTTC. The chain combines TRBV2 with TRBJ2-7; 7 bases fit TRBD1. Germline lookup yields CDR1 SNHLY and CDR2 FYNNEI. After removal of 6 bases from V and 4 bases from J, the junction contained 9 bases not matched to a gene. This CDR3 is built from 14 residues.

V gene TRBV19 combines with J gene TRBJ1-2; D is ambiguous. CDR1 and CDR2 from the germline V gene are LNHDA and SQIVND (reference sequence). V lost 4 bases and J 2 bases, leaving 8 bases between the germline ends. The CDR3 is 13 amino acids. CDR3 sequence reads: CASSNPQNYGYTF. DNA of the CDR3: TGTGCCAGTAGTAATCCGCAAAACTATGGCTACACCTTC.

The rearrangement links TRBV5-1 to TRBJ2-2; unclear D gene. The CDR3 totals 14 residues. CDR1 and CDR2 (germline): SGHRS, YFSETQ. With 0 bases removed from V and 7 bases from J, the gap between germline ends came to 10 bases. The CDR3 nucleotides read TGCGCCAGCAGCTTGGAAGTGGGGAACGGGGAGCTGTTTTTT. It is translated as CASSLEVGNGELFF.

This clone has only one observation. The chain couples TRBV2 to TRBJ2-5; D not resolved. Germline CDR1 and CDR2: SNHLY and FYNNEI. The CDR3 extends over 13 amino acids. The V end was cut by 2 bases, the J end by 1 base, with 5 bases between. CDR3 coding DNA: TGTGCCAGCAGTGAACGGCCCCAAGAGACCCAGTACTTC. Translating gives CASSERPQETQYF.

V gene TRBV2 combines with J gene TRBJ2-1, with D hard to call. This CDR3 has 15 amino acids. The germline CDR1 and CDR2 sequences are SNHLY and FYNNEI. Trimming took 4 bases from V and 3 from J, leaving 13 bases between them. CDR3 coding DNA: TGTGCCAGCAGTGGGACGGATACCCTCTACAATGAGCAGTTCTTC. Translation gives CASSGTDTLYNEQFF.

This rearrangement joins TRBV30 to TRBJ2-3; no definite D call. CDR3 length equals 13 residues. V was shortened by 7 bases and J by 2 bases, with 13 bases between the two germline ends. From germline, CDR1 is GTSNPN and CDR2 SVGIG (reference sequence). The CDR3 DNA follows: TGTGCCTTGATGACACTGCACACAGATACGCAGTATTTT. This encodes CALMTLHTDTQYF.

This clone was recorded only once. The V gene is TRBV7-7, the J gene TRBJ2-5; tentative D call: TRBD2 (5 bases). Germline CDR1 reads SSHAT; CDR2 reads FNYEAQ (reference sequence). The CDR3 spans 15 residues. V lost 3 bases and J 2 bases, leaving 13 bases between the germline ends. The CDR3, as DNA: TGTGCCAGCAGCTTCAATGTAGCGTCTCAAGAGACCCAGTACTTC. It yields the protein CASSFNVASQETQYF.

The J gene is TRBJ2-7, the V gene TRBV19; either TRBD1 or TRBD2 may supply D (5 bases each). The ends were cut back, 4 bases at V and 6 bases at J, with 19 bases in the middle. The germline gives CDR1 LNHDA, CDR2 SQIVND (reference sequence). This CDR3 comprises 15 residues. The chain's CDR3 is CASSRRQTEAGEQYF. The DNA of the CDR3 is TGTGCCAGTAGTAGACGACAGACGGAGGCCGGCGAGCAGTACTTC.

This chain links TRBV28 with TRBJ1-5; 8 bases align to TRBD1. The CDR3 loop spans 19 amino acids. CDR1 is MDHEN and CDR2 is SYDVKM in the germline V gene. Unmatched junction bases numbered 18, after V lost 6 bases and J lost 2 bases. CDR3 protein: CASRSKTPGDRLRNQPQHF. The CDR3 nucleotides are TGTGCCAGCAGAAGCAAGACCCCGGGGGACAGGCTTCGCAATCAGCCCCAGCATTTT. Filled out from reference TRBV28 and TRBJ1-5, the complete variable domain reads DVKVTQSSRYLVKRTGEKVFLECVQDMDHENMFWYRQDPGLGLRLIYFSYDVKMKEKGDIPEGYSVSREKKERFSLILESASTNQTSMYLCASRSKTPGDRLRNQPQHFGDGTRLSIL.

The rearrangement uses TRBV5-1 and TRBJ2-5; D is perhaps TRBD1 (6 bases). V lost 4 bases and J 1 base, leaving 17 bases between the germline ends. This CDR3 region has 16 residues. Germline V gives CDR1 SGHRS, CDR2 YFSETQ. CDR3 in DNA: TGCGCCAGCAGCGCCGGGACACATCCATTCCAAGAGACCCAGTACTTC. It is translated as CASSAGTHPFQETQYF.